The 3 T cell receptor beta chains reported below all come from one sample, sequenced in a study of cytomegalovirus exposure and HLA in healthy donors. Primers for the PCR totalled 60 Vbeta and 13 Jbeta. Data came from immunoSEQ multiplex PCR; TCRdb stores just in-frame clones and leaves some out. This sample has some 110,000 clones; roughly 80% occur once, and the top ten carry 6.5% to 8.5%. The sample was PBMCs. The receptors were sampled from a man aged 25-45 years in good health and CMV-seropositive.

The chain employs TRBV28 and TRBJ2-2; 7 positions match TRBD2. In germline, CDR1 is MDHEN, CDR2 SYDVKM. V shed 8 bases, J shed 6 bases, and the junction held 15 bases outside the gene matches. CDR3 size: 16 residues. The CDR3 nucleotides read TGTGCCAGCTCAAACCGGGGAGGGATGAGTCCCGGGGAGCTGTTTTTT. It specifies CASSNRGGMSPGELFF.

The rearrangement joins TRBV7-9 to TRBJ2-1; weak D call: TRBD2 (6 bases). CDR3 length: 15 amino acids. Germline V gives CDR1 SEHNR, CDR2 FQNEAQ (reference sequence). The V and J ends lost 2 bases and 4 bases respectively, with 12 bases between them. CDR3 amino acids: CASSLLPGAYNEQFF. CDR3 nucleotide sequence: TGTGCCAGCAGCTTACTGCCGGGAGCATACAATGAGCAGTTCTTC.

This clone occurred a few times. The chain links TRBV5-1 to TRBJ1-2; unclear D gene. Looked up from germline, CDR1 is SGHRS and CDR2 is YFSETQ. The CDR3 spans 14 residues. V was clipped by 0 bases and J by 7 bases, with 13 bases between them. CDR3 amino acids: CASSLAPTEVGYTF. The CDR3 DNA reads TGCGCCAGCAGCTTGGCACCTACCGAAGTTGGCTACACCTTC.